The 28 T cell receptor beta chains reported below all come from one sample, sequenced in a study of blood T cell repertoires in COVID-19. Sequencing was performed with immunoSEQ multiplex PCR; in TCRdb, only in-frame clones are kept and a portion is missing. In the table there are about 190,000 clones, under 80% of which are singletons. What was sequenced was peripheral blood. The receptors were sampled from a woman aged 50 to 60 with acute or convalescent COVID-19.

The chain links TRBV4-3 to TRBJ1-3, with TRBD1 as a possible D gene (5 bases). This CDR3 comprises 18 residues. Germline lookup yields CDR1 LGHNA and CDR2 YSLEER. Between the trimmed V and J ends, which lost 0 bases and 2 bases, there was a span of 17 bases. CDR3 nucleotides: TGCGCCAGCAGCCAAGATCCCCCCCACAGGAGTGCTGGAAACACCATATATTTT. Translating gives CASSQDPPHRSAGNTIYF.

The chain links TRBV6-2 or TRBV6-3 to TRBJ2-7, with 14 bases identical to TRBD2. V trimming: 5 bases; J trimming: 0 bases; junction bases outside the gene matches: 12. The CDR3 extends over 19 amino acids. From germline, CDR1 is MNHEY and CDR2 SVGEGT. CDR3: CASSPVPGTSGSFSYEQYF. CDR3 DNA: TGTGCCAGCAGTCCCGTTCCCGGGACTAGCGGGAGTTTCTCCTACGAGCAGTACTTC.

The chain combines TRBV30 with TRBJ1-1, with TRBD1 as a possible D gene (5 bases). Deletions cut 1 base from V and 1 base from J, with 13 bases between. Germline loops: CDR1 GTSNPN, CDR2 SVGIG (reference sequence). This CDR3 is 15 amino acids long. The CDR3 protein is CAWSGGGRANTEAFF. Here the CDR3 DNA reads TGTGCCTGGAGTGGGGGGGGACGGGCGAACACTGAAGCTTTCTTT.

The rearrangement joins TRBV19 to TRBJ1-5; D is perhaps TRBD1 (5 bases). The germline gives CDR1 LNHDA, CDR2 SQIVND (reference sequence). V dropped 7 bases and J dropped 7 bases, with 17 bases sitting between them. The CDR3 length is 14 residues. Here the CDR3 reads CASTPGGGYQPQHF. CDR3 sequence (DNA): TGTGCCAGTACCCCGGGGGGGGGTTACCAGCCCCAGCATTTT.

The chain combines TRBV11-2 with TRBJ2-2; D call uncertain. The germline CDR1 and CDR2 sequences are SGHAT and FQNNGV. The CDR3 totals 12 residues. The V end was cut by 2 bases, the J end by 7 bases, with 5 bases between. Here the CDR3 DNA reads TGTGCCAGCAGCTTATATATCGGGGAGCTGTTTTTT. Encoded protein: CASSLYIGELFF.

The chain recombines TRBV7-8 with TRBJ1-4, with 7 positions matching TRBD1. Germline CDR1 and CDR2: SGHVS and FQNEAQ. The CDR3 is 19 amino acids. With V trimmed by 5 bases and J by 0 bases, 15 bases remained unmatched. For the CDR3, the DNA is TGTGCCAGCAGCGGAGGGGGGGACAGAGCCCTATCAACTAATGAAAAACTGTTTTTT. Translating it yields CASSGGGDRALSTNEKLFF.

Comment on this clone: A much more abundant neighbour one base away suggests this may be a read error. Other DNA sequences within the sample encode an identical CDR3. The rearrangement joins TRBV11-3 to TRBJ2-1; TRBD1 aligns across 8 bases. The CDR3 runs 15 residues. With V trimmed by 5 bases and J by 0 bases, 3 bases remained unmatched. The V gene's germline CDR1 is SGHNT and CDR2 YENEEA. The CDR3 reads CASSPGQGSYNEQFF. The CDR3, as DNA: TGTGCCAGCAGCCCCGGACAGGGCTCCTACAATGAGCAGTTCTTC. Using reference TRBV11-3 and TRBJ2-1 for the parts outside the CDR3, the full variable domain is EAGVVQSPRYKIIEKKQPVAFWCNPISGHNTLYWYLQNLGQGPELLIRYENEEAVDDSQLPKDRFSAERLKGVDSTLKIQPAELGDSAVYLCASSPGQGSYNEQFFGPGTRLTVL.

The J gene is TRBJ1-1, the V gene TRBV19; TRBD1 is a possible D gene (6 bases). V was cut by 4 bases and J by 4 bases, with 13 bases left in between. The CDR3 runs to 14 residues. Germline V gene data show CDR1 as LNHDA and CDR2 as SQIVND (reference sequence). CDR3 loop: CASSRQEPGTEAFF. CDR3 coding DNA: TGTGCCAGTAGTAGACAGGAACCGGGCACTGAAGCTTTCTTT.

V is TRBV24-1 and J is TRBJ2-1, with 7 bases identical to TRBD2. Unmatched junction bases numbered 12, after V lost 4 bases and J lost 4 bases. Per germline, CDR1 KGHDR and CDR2 SFDVKD. The CDR3 consists of 17 residues. The CDR3: CATSDPHSGVLYNEQFF. CDR3 nucleotide sequence: TGTGCCACCAGTGACCCACACAGCGGGGTGTTATACAATGAGCAGTTCTTC.

The rearrangement joins TRBV6-6 to TRBJ2-7; 10 positions match TRBD1. CDR3 size: 16 residues. Germline V CDR1 and CDR2: MNHNY, SVGAGI (reference sequence). J was trimmed by 0 bases and V by 2 bases; bases with no gene match: 4. The CDR3 nucleotides read TGTGCCAGCAGTTACACGACAGGGGGCGCCTCCTACGAGCAGTACTTC. As protein: CASSYTTGGASYEQYF.

This chain joins TRBV28 and TRBJ2-2, with D possibly matching TRBD1 (5 bases). Looked up from germline, CDR1 is MDHEN and CDR2 is SYDVKM. V lost 6 bases to trimming and J lost 3 bases, with 8 bases between them. The CDR3 covers 13 residues. In DNA form, the CDR3 reads TGTGCCAGCAGCCAGGGTTACACCGGGGAGCTGTTTTTT. It codes for CASSQGYTGELFF.

The J gene is TRBJ2-7, the V gene TRBV2; a possible D gene is TRBD2 (5 bases). Trimming cost V 3 bases and J 4 bases, with 13 bases left between them. CDR1 SNHLY and CDR2 FYNNEI come from the germline V gene. The CDR3 contains 14 residues. The CDR3 reads CASSENGLAYEQYF. CDR3 coding DNA: TGTGCCAGCAGTGAGAATGGACTGGCATACGAGCAGTACTTC.

The chain has TRBV28 and TRBJ1-1; D may be TRBD1 (5 bases). Germline V gene data show CDR1 as MDHEN and CDR2 as SYDVKM. V lost 2 bases and J lost 4, with 8 bases in between. The CDR3 is 13 amino acids. For the CDR3, the DNA is TGTGCCAGCAGTTTAGCAGGGCCCACTGAAGCTTTCTTT. This gives the protein CASSLAGPTEAFF. Based on the CDR3 plus reference TRBV28 and TRBJ1-1, the full variable domain is DVKVTQSSRYLVKRTGEKVFLECVQDMDHENMFWYRQDPGLGLRLIYFSYDVKMKEKGDIPEGYSVSREKKERFSLILESASTNQTSMYLCASSLAGPTEAFFGQGTRLTVV.

The gene calls are TRBV5-8 and TRBJ1-1; 9 positions match TRBD1. Trimming cost V 0 bases and J 4 bases; bases outside gene matches: 4. The CDR3 runs to 15 residues. Germline CDR1 is SGHTS and CDR2 is YDEGEE. CDR3 DNA sequence: TGTGCCAGCAGCTTGGCCAAGACAGGGGGCACTGAAGCTTTCTTT. It yields the protein CASSLAKTGGTEAFF.

The V call is TRBV4-3, the J call TRBJ2-2, with D possibly TRBD1 on 6 matching bases. V dropped 1 base and J dropped 8 bases, with 14 bases sitting between them. There are 15 residues in the CDR3. Germline CDR1 is LGHNA and CDR2 is YSLEER. CDR3 region: CASSQVRGKEGELFF. CDR3 bases: TGCGCCAGCAGCCAAGTGAGGGGGAAGGAGGGGGAGCTGTTTTTT.

The chain employs TRBV20-1 and TRBJ2-3; maybe TRBD1 (6 bases). The CDR3 has 13 amino acids. Germline V CDR1 and CDR2: DFQATT, SNEGSKA (reference sequence). Trimming pared 3 bases from V and 2 bases from J, leaving 9 bases between. The CDR3 sequence: CSASGGLTDTQYF. The CDR3 DNA sequence: TGCAGTGCTAGTGGGGGCCTCACAGATACGCAGTATTTT.

The V call is TRBV6-5, the J call TRBJ2-2; 9 bases agree with TRBD1. After removal of 1 base from V and 5 bases from J, the junction contained 5 bases not matched to a gene. The CDR3 has 16 residues. Germline-derived CDR1 and CDR2 are MNHEY and SVGAGI. In DNA, the CDR3 is TGTGCCAGCAGTTACTTCCGACAGGGGGGAACCGGGGAGCTGTTTTTT. Translating gives CASSYFRQGGTGELFF.

The chain links TRBV24-1 to TRBJ2-3; D might be TRBD2 (5 bases). CDR3 length: 14 residues. V was cut by 6 bases and J by 0 bases, with 9 bases left in between. Germline V gene lookup returns CDR1 KGHDR and CDR2 SFDVKD. CDR3 region: CATSWTGSTDTQYF. CDR3 bases: TGTGCCACCAGTTGGACTGGAAGCACAGATACGCAGTATTTT.

The V call is TRBV19, the J call TRBJ1-5; D gene uncertain. Germline assignment: CDR1 LNHDA and CDR2 SQIVND (reference sequence). V was trimmed by 5 bases and J by 0 bases, leaving 8 bases between them. The CDR3 is made up of 14 amino acids. As DNA, the CDR3 is TGTGCCAGTAGTGATCACAGTAGCAATCAGCCCCAGCATTTT. It codes for CASSDHSSNQPQHF. Full variable domain (rest looked up from reference TRBV19 and TRBJ1-5): DGGITQSPKYLFRKEGQNVTLSCEQNLNHDAMYWYRQDPGQGLRLIYYSQIVNDFQKGDIAEGYSVSREKKESFPLTVTSAQKNPTAFYLCASSDHSSNQPQHFGDGTRLSIL.

This clone was counted a few times. V and J are TRBV5-1 and TRBJ2-1, with D possibly being TRBD2 (6 bases). The germline V gene has CDR1 SGHRS and CDR2 YFSETQ. The CDR3 sequence is 15 residues long. Deletions cut 0 bases from V and 1 base from J, with 8 bases between. Here the CDR3 reads CASSLDAGSYNEQFF. The CDR3, as DNA: TGCGCCAGCAGCTTGGATGCGGGATCCTACAATGAGCAGTTCTTC.

This sequence joins TRBV9 and TRBJ2-3; possible D gene TRBD2, 6 bases. Per the germline V gene, CDR1 is SGDLS and CDR2 is YYNGEE. The CDR3 runs to 13 residues. V gave up 4 bases and J gave up 4 bases, with 10 bases separating them. The CDR3 coding sequence is TGTGCCAGCAGCCCACTAGCTCCAGATACGCAGTATTTT. This gives the protein CASSPLAPDTQYF.

The chain combines TRBV30 with TRBJ2-1; maybe TRBD2 (5 bases). The V end lost 0 bases, the J end lost 13 bases, and 13 bases lay between the germline ends. This CDR3 has 12 amino acids. From germline, CDR1 is GTSNPN and CDR2 SVGIG (reference sequence). DNA of the CDR3: TGTGCCTGGAGTGTACGGGGAGTCGACCAGTTCTTC. It codes for CAWSVRGVDQFF.

This clone has a single count. This chain links TRBV29-1 with TRBJ2-5, with D possibly being TRBD2 (6 bases). The V gene's germline CDR1 is SQVTM and CDR2 ANQGSEA. The CDR3 totals 14 residues. The V end lost 0 bases, the J end lost 2 bases, and 10 bases lay between the germline ends. CDR3 residues: CSVEDGGVQETQYF. The DNA of the CDR3 is TGCAGCGTTGAAGATGGAGGGGTACAAGAGACCCAGTACTTC.

The rearrangement joins TRBV7-9 to TRBJ2-7; D gene unclear. CDR3 length equals 14 residues. Germline loops: CDR1 SEHNR, CDR2 FQNEAQ (reference sequence). With 5 bases removed from V and 0 bases from J, the gap between germline ends came to 11 bases. The CDR3 coding sequence is TGTGCCAGCAGCCCAGGCCAGAGCTCCTACGAGCAGTACTTC. Translation gives CASSPGQSSYEQYF.

The CDR3 DNA follows: TGTGCCAGCAGCGCCGGGCTCTGGGGGGATGAAAAACTGTTTTTT. Translated, it gives CASSAGLWGDEKLFF. V is TRBV5-6 and J is TRBJ1-4; a possible D gene is TRBD1 (5 bases). Trimming left V 4 bases short and J 6 bases short, with 16 bases between. The CDR3 runs to 15 residues. Germline CDR1 SGHDT, CDR2 YYEEEE.

The chain combines TRBV5-4 with TRBJ1-2; D is uncertain. This CDR3 region has 14 residues. The V gene's germline CDR1 is SGHNT and CDR2 YYREEE (reference sequence). V was cut by 5 bases and J by 8 bases, with 19 bases left in between. CDR3 coding DNA: TGTGCCAGCAGGGTCGGAACGGAGATACGCGGCTACACCTTC. Translation: CASRVGTEIRGYTF.

Concerning this clone itself: Within the sample, other DNA sequences also encode this same CDR3. This chain joins TRBV9 and TRBJ1-3; TRBD1 matches at 8 bases. V shed 1 base and J 0 bases; nucleotides not matched to a gene: 0. The CDR3 runs to 15 residues. CDR1 and CDR2 (germline): SGDLS, YYNGEE. The CDR3 loop is CASSVQGASGNTIYF. The CDR3 DNA is TGTGCCAGCAGCGTACAGGGGGCCTCTGGAAACACCATATATTTT. Complete variable domain (other parts from reference TRBV9 and TRBJ1-3): DSGVTQTPKHLITATGQRVTLRCSPRSGDLSVYWYQQSLDQGLQFLIQYYNGEERAKGNILERFSAQQFPDLHSELNLSSLELGDSALYFCASSVQGASGNTIYFGEGSWLTVV.

The chain carries TRBV5-1 and TRBJ1-2; a possible D gene is TRBD1 (6 bases). V lost 4 bases and J 9 bases, leaving 19 bases between the germline ends. Germline loops: CDR1 SGHRS, CDR2 YFSETQ. This CDR3 is built from 14 residues. The chain's CDR3 is CASSKATGGPRYTF. The DNA for the CDR3 is TGCGCCAGCAGCAAGGCTACCGGGGGGCCGCGCTACACCTTC.